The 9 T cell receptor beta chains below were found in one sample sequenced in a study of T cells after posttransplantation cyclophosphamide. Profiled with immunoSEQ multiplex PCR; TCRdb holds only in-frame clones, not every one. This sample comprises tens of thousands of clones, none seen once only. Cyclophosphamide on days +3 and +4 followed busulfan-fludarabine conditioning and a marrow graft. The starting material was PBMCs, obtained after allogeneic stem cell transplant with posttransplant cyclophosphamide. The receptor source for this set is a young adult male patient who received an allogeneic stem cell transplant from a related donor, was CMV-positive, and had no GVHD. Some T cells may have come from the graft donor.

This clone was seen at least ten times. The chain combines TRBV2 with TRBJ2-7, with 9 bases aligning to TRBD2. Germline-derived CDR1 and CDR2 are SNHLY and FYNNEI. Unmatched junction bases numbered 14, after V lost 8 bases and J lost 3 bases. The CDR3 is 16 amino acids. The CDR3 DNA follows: TGTGCCAGCTCTGAGGGGGCACTAGCGGGCGGCTACGAGCAGTACTTC. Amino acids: CASSEGALAGGYEQYF.

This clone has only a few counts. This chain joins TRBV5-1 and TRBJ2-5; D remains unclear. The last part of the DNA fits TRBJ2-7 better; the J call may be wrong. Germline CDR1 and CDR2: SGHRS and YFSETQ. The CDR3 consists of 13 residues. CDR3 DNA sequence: TGCGCCAGCAGCTTGGCCACTTCCTACGAGCAGTACTTC. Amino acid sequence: CASSLATSYEQYF.

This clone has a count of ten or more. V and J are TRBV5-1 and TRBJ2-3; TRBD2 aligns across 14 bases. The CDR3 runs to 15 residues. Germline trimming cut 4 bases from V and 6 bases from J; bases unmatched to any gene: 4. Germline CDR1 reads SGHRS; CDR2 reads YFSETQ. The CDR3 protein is CASSKGLAGADTQYF. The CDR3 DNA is TGCGCCAGCAGCAAGGGACTAGCGGGAGCTGATACGCAGTATTTT.

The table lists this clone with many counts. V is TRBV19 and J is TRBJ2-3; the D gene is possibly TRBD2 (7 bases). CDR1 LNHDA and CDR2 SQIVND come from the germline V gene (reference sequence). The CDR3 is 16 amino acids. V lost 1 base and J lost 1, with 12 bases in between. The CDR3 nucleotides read TGTGCCAGTAGTATAGGCGAGGGGGGGCGCACAGATACGCAGTATTTT. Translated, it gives CASSIGEGGRTDTQYF. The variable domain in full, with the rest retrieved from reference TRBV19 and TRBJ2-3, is DGGITQSPKYLFRKEGQNVTLSCEQNLNHDAMYWYRQDPGQGLRLIYYSQIVNDFQKGDIAEGYSVSREKKESFPLTVTSAQKNPTAFYLCASSIGEGGRTDTQYFGPGTRLTVL.

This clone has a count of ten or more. CDR3 nucleotides: TGCAGCGTTGGGTGGGACAGGGGCTATGGCTACACCTTC. Translation gives CSVGWDRGYGYTF. This chain uses TRBV29-1 with TRBJ1-2; TRBD1 aligns across 10 bases. J lost 4 bases, V lost 4 bases, and 3 bases had no gene match. Germline values: CDR1 SQVTM, CDR2 ANQGSEA. The CDR3 covers 13 residues.

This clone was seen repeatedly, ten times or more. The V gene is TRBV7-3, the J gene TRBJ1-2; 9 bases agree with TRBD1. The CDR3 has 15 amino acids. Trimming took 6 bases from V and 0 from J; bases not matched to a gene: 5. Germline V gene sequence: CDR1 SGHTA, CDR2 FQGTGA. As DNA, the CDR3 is TGTGCCAGCAGTTGGACAGGGGCCTCTAACTATGGCTACACCTTC. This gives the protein CASSWTGASNYGYTF.

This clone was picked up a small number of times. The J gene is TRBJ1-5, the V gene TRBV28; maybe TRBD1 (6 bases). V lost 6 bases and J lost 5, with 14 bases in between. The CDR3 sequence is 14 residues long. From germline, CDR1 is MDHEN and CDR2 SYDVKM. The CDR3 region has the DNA TGTGCCAGCAGAGGGGAACAGGGTTATCAGCCCCAGCATTTT. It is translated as CASRGEQGYQPQHF.

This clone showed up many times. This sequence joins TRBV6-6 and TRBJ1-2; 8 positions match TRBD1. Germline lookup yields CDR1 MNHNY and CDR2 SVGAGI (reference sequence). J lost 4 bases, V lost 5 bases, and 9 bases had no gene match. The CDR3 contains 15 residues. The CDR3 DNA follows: TGTGCCAGCAGTCATACGACAGGGGACCCCTATGGCTACACCTTC. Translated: CASSHTTGDPYGYTF.

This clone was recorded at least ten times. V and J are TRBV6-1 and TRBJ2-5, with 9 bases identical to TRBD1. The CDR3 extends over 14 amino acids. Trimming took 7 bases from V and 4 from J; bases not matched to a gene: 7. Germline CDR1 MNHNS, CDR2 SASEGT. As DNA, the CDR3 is TGTGCCAGCACTATCGGACAGGGGTCAGAGACCCAGTACTTC. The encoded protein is CASTIGQGSETQYF.